This passage covers 26 T cell receptor beta chains from one sample sequenced in a study of T cell responses to AZD1222 COVID-19 vaccine. Sequencing used immunoSEQ multiplex PCR; TCRdb keeps in-frame clones, though not all of them. Here the sample spans under 250,000 clones, just over 90% being singletons. This material consisted of peripheral blood, taken on day 0 of MenACWY control vaccination. The receptors were sampled from an adult in good health.

This clone was counted a single time. The chain combines TRBV6-5 with TRBJ2-3, with D possibly being TRBD1 or TRBD2 (7 bases each). CDR1 MNHEY and CDR2 SVGAGI come from the germline V gene. V was clipped by 4 bases and J by 4 bases, with 12 bases between them. The CDR3 covers 14 residues. CDR3 nucleotide sequence: TGTGCCAGCAGTTCCGCAGGGGGGGCAGATACGCAGTATTTT. Protein sequence: CASSSAGGADTQYF.

The gene calls are TRBV29-1 and TRBJ1-2; 10 positions agree with TRBD1. CDR1 and CDR2 from the germline V gene are SQVTM and ANQGSEA. The CDR3 is 15 amino acids. With V trimmed by 1 base and J by 4 bases, 6 bases remained unmatched. The CDR3 DNA sequence: TGCAGCGTTGAAGGACAGGGGGCTCGGAGCTATGGCTACACCTTC. It codes for CSVEGQGARSYGYTF.

The chain links TRBV20-1 to TRBJ1-4; possibly TRBD1 for D (5 bases). V lost 3 bases and J 6 bases, leaving 26 bases between the germline ends. This CDR3 contains 18 residues. CDR1 and CDR2 from the germline V gene are DFQATT and SNEGSKA (reference sequence). The CDR3 here is CSASSAGTREGLYEKLFF. The CDR3 DNA sequence: TGCAGTGCTAGTTCTGCCGGGACCAGGGAGGGGCTTTATGAAAAACTGTTTTTT.

The genes are TRBV5-1 and TRBJ1-1; TRBD1 is a possible D gene (6 bases). CDR1 is SGHRS and CDR2 is YFSETQ in the germline V gene. The CDR3 loop spans 17 amino acids. Trimming shortened V by 6 bases and J by 1 base, and 22 bases separated the two germline ends. CDR3 DNA sequence: TGCGCCAGCAACCCCTTGGGGGCAAGTGTCGAGAACACTGAAGCTTTCTTT. Residues: CASNPLGASVENTEAFF.

The chain is built from TRBV3-1 (or the pseudogene TRBV3-2) and TRBJ1-2, with a tentative D call TRBD1 (6 bases). CDR1 and CDR2 from the germline V gene are LGHDT and YNNKEL (reference sequence). This CDR3 contains 14 residues. Trimming pared 1 base from V and 2 bases from J, leaving 8 bases between. CDR3 sequence: CASSQAGQNYGYTF. As DNA, the CDR3 is TGTGCCAGCAGCCAAGCCGGACAGAACTATGGCTACACCTTC.

In its sample, this clone was seen once. This chain joins TRBV20-1 and TRBJ2-2; 9 bases agree with TRBD1. Germline-derived CDR1 and CDR2 are DFQATT and SNEGSKA (reference sequence). The CDR3 runs 15 residues. The ends lost 3 bases at V and 5 bases at J; junction bases unmatched: 7. CDR3 region: CSASSGTGRTGELFF. Here the CDR3 DNA reads TGCAGTGCTAGTTCTGGGACAGGGAGAACCGGGGAGCTGTTTTTT.

The chain combines TRBV2 with TRBJ1-6; D ambiguous. The V end lost 5 bases, the J end lost 8 bases, and 13 bases lay between the germline ends. Germline values: CDR1 SNHLY, CDR2 FYNNEI. CDR3 length: 14 residues. The CDR3 bases are TGTGCCAGCAGTAACTCCTTTGCTTATTCACCCCTCCACTTT. As protein: CASSNSFAYSPLHF.

DNA of the CDR3: TGTGCCAGCAGCCCTCAGCTTCGGACTAGCGGGGCCTGGGGCGGGGAGCTGTTTTTT. This codes for CASSPQLRTSGAWGGELFF. The chain couples TRBV7-2 to TRBJ2-2, with 12 bases identical to TRBD2. This CDR3 has 19 amino acids. Per germline, CDR1 SGHTA and CDR2 FQGNSA. After removal of 5 bases from V and 7 bases from J, the junction contained 17 bases not matched to a gene.

The chain links TRBV14 to TRBJ1-6; 7 bases align to TRBD1. CDR1 and CDR2 from the germline V gene are SGHDN and FVKESK. The CDR3 length is 16 residues. The V segment lost 0 bases and the J segment 2 bases; nucleotides outside the gene matches: 1. CDR3 residues: CASSQEGQPYNSPLHF. Here the CDR3 DNA reads TGTGCCAGCAGCCAAGAGGGACAGCCCTATAATTCACCCCTCCACTTT.

The V call is TRBV27, the J call TRBJ1-2, with TRBD1 matching over 9 bases. V lost 5 bases and J lost 8; bases outside the gene matches: 12. This CDR3 spans 15 amino acids. Germline CDR1 MNHEY, CDR2 SMNVEV (reference sequence). CDR3 loop: CASSTRTGALGGYTF. The CDR3 DNA follows: TGTGCCAGCAGTACCCGGACAGGGGCCTTGGGAGGCTACACCTTC.

The chain combines TRBV9 with TRBJ2-5; 7 bases agree with TRBD2. CDR3 length: 15 residues. Germline-derived CDR1 and CDR2 are SGDLS and YYNGEE. With 3 bases clipped from V and 1 base from J, the junction kept 6 bases outside the gene matches. CDR3 nucleotide sequence: TGTGCCAGCAGCGGTAGCGGGCTCCTCCAAGAGACCCAGTACTTC. Protein sequence: CASSGSGLLQETQYF.

Written as DNA, the CDR3 is TGTGCCAGTAGTAGCGGGGGGGCTGGGCATGACGAGCAGTACTTC. It encodes CASSSGGAGHDEQYF. This chain joins TRBV19 and TRBJ2-7; 9 bases map to TRBD2. Germline CDR1 and CDR2: LNHDA and SQIVND (reference sequence). The V and J ends lost 4 bases and 5 bases, in that order; junction bases with no gene match: 9. This CDR3 contains 15 residues.

This clone appeared once. V and J are TRBV25-1 and TRBJ1-4; no reliable D call. Germline CDR1 reads MGHDK; CDR2 reads SYGVNS. This CDR3 has 12 residues. V was trimmed by 1 base and J by 11 bases, leaving 8 bases between them. The CDR3 coding sequence is TGTGCCAGCAGTGAATTTTTTGGGAAACTGTTTTTT. Amino acid sequence: CASSEFFGKLFF.

This sequence joins TRBV5-1 and TRBJ1-1, with 9 bases identical to TRBD1. Germline V lookup: CDR1 SGHRS, CDR2 YFSETQ. V shed 4 bases and J 4 bases; nucleotides not matched to a gene: 8. CDR3 length: 15 amino acids. CDR3 in DNA: TGCGCCAGCAGCACAGACAGGGGGACGGGCACTGAAGCTTTCTTT. Translated: CASSTDRGTGTEAFF.

This sequence joins TRBV6-5 and TRBJ1-2, with 9 nucleotides matching TRBD1. CDR3 length equals 14 residues. The junction had 5 bases not matched to a gene; V was cut back by 2 bases and J by 7 bases. Per germline, CDR1 MNHEY and CDR2 SVGAGI. The CDR3 sequence: CASSYNRGLGGYTF. The CDR3 DNA reads as TGTGCCAGCAGTTACAACAGGGGGCTTGGTGGCTACACCTTC.

V gene TRBV3-1 (or the pseudogene TRBV3-2) combines with J gene TRBJ1-3, with D possibly matching TRBD1 (5 bases). Trimming pared 4 bases from V and 4 bases from J, leaving 11 bases between. Germline V gene data show CDR1 as LGHDT and CDR2 as YNNKEL (reference sequence). The CDR3 spans 14 residues. CDR3 loop: CASSPPGPGNTIYF. CDR3 nucleotide sequence: TGTGCCAGCAGCCCTCCGGGACCCGGAAACACCATATATTTT.

This chain connects TRBV27 to TRBJ1-6; TRBD1 aligns across 9 bases. V was pared by 2 bases and J by 13 bases, with 9 bases of the junction left unmatched. This CDR3 region has 15 residues. CDR1 is MNHEY, CDR2 SMNVEV, per germline (reference sequence). The CDR3 DNA reads TGTGCCAGCAGTTTAAAGGGACAGGGCCCCCTGCCCCTCCACTTT. Translation gives CASSLKGQGPLPLHF.

The gene calls are TRBV7-2 and TRBJ1-5, with a weak D call TRBD1 (6 bases). Trimming pared 1 base from V and 3 bases from J, leaving 19 bases between. The germline CDR1 and CDR2 sequences are SGHTA and FQGNSA. CDR3 size: 18 residues. CDR3 region: CASSLESAGAHFNQPQHF. The CDR3, as DNA: TGTGCCAGCAGCTTAGAGTCGGCAGGGGCCCACTTCAATCAGCCCCAGCATTTT.

This chain links TRBV7-8 with TRBJ2-3, with 8 positions matching TRBD2. Trimming cost V 5 bases and J 0 bases; bases outside gene matches: 4. CDR3 length equals 15 residues. From germline, CDR1 is SGHVS and CDR2 FQNEAQ. CDR3 region: CASSRVAGSTDTQYF. The CDR3 DNA reads TGTGCCAGCAGCCGTGTAGCGGGGAGCACAGATACGCAGTATTTT.

The rearrangement joins TRBV6-4 to TRBJ2-2, with D unclear. CDR3 size: 13 residues. Germline values: CDR1 MRHNA, CDR2 SNTAGT. V lost 5 bases and J 0 bases, leaving 4 bases between the germline ends. The CDR3, as DNA: TGTGCCAGCAGTCTAACGAACACCGGGGAGCTGTTTTTT. It translates to CASSLTNTGELFF.

V and J are TRBV9 and TRBJ2-2; TRBD2 matches at 14 bases. CDR3 size: 18 residues. V gave up 4 bases and J gave up 2 bases; unmatched junction bases: 7. Per germline, CDR1 SGDLS and CDR2 YYNGEE. The DNA for the CDR3 is TGTGCCAGCAGCTCCAGGACTAGCGGGGGGTCAAACACCGGGGAGCTGTTTTTT. As protein: CASSSRTSGGSNTGELFF. Variable domain in full (rest from reference TRBV9 and TRBJ2-2): DSGVTQTPKHLITATGQRVTLRCSPRSGDLSVYWYQQSLDQGLQFLIQYYNGEERAKGNILERFSAQQFPDLHSELNLSSLELGDSALYFCASSSRTSGGSNTGELFFGEGSRLTVL.

This chain connects TRBV11-3 to TRBJ2-7, with D possibly TRBD2 on 6 matching bases. Trimming took off 5 bases at V and 0 bases at J, with 11 bases between the two ends. The CDR3 is 14 residues long. Germline V gives CDR1 SGHNT, CDR2 YENEEA. The CDR3 sequence: CASSPMGGSYEQYF. The CDR3 DNA is TGTGCCAGCAGCCCCATGGGAGGCTCCTACGAGCAGTACTTC.

CDR3 sequence: CASSKGGVVNTEAFF. CDR3 sequence (DNA): TGTGCCAGTAGCAAGGGAGGAGTGGTAAACACTGAAGCTTTCTTT. This chain connects TRBV19 to TRBJ1-1; D gene ambiguous. Trimming left V 6 bases short and J 2 bases short, with 16 bases between. CDR1 and CDR2 (germline): LNHDA, SQIVND (reference sequence). The CDR3 spans 15 residues.

V and J are TRBV2 and TRBJ1-2, with D tentatively TRBD1 (5 bases). The length of the CDR3 is 12 residues. V was shortened by 9 bases and J by 0 bases, with 8 bases between the two germline ends. CDR1 and CDR2 from the germline V gene are SNHLY and FYNNEI. The CDR3 loop reads CARGEANYGYTF. The CDR3 coding sequence is TGTGCCAGGGGGGAGGCTAACTATGGCTACACCTTC.

The CDR3 loop reads CAIRTGGVGGYTF. The CDR3 nucleotides read TGTGCCATCAGAACAGGGGGCGTCGGAGGCTACACCTTC. This rearrangement joins TRBV10-3 to TRBJ1-2, with 9 bases identical to TRBD1. V lost 6 bases to trimming and J lost 8 bases; unmatched junction nucleotides: 7. CDR1 ENHRY and CDR2 SYGVKD come from the germline V gene. The CDR3 contains 13 residues.

V usage is TRBV7-2 and J usage is TRBJ1-1, with a possible D match to TRBD1 (5 bases). Germline V lookup: CDR1 SGHTA, CDR2 FQGNSA. The V end lost 3 bases, the J end lost 3 bases, and 8 bases lay between the germline ends. The CDR3 extends over 13 amino acids. The CDR3: CASSLQGHTEAFF. The CDR3 DNA sequence: TGTGCCAGCAGCTTGCAGGGCCACACTGAAGCTTTCTTT.